The 19 T cell receptor beta chains listed next were all sequenced from one sample in a study of blood T cell repertoires in COVID-19. The method was immunoSEQ multiplex PCR; TCRdb's version includes in-frame clones alone and lacks a portion of them. The data show some 30,000 clones, approximately 80% seen once. Sequenced: peripheral blood. The receptors originated from a man in his 70s with active COVID-19.

Only a few counts were recorded for this clone. The CDR3 DNA follows: TGTGCCAGCAGCCCGACAGGGGCCTACAAAGATAGCAATCAGCCCCAGCATTTT. Translation gives CASSPTGAYKDSNQPQHF. The chain has TRBV7-6 and TRBJ1-5; the match to TRBD1 covers 8 bases. V was clipped by 5 bases and J by 0 bases; unmatched bases: 12. The CDR3 sequence is 18 residues long. Germline V lookup: CDR1 SGHVS, CDR2 FNYEAQ.

To note about this clone: The junction departs from the called germline gene at one end, perhaps through a read error. The chain uses TRBV7-9 and TRBJ1-1; TRBD1 matches 7 bases. Germline V gene data show CDR1 as SEHNR and CDR2 as FQNEAQ (reference sequence). The CDR3 loop spans 13 amino acids. CDR3 in amino acids: CASRLGTVREAFF. For the CDR3, the DNA is TGTGCCAGCAGATTAGGGACAGTGAGGGAAGCTTTCTTT.

In its sample, this clone was seen once. V is TRBV11-2 and J is TRBJ2-2, with TRBD2 matching 9 bases. The CDR3 totals 17 residues. The V gene's germline CDR1 is SGHAT and CDR2 FQNNGV. Germline trimming cut 2 bases from V and 6 bases from J; bases unmatched to any gene: 10. CDR3 nucleotide sequence: TGTGCCAGCAGCTTATTAAGATTTGTAGCGGGGGCCGGGGAGCTGTTTTTT. Amino acids: CASSLLRFVAGAGELFF.

The genes are TRBV19 and TRBJ1-5; 7 nucleotides line up with TRBD1. V trimming: 5 bases; J trimming: 5 bases; junction bases outside the gene matches: 9. In germline, CDR1 is LNHDA, CDR2 SQIVND (reference sequence). CDR3 length: 15 amino acids. The CDR3: CASSFPTGRDQPQHF. DNA of the CDR3: TGTGCCAGTAGTTTCCCGACAGGGCGAGATCAGCCCCAGCATTTT.

The V and J genes are TRBV7-9 and TRBJ2-7; perhaps TRBD2 as D (6 bases). This CDR3 contains 14 residues. Looked up from germline, CDR1 is SEHNR and CDR2 is FQNEAQ (reference sequence). Trimming pared 1 base from V and 10 bases from J, leaving 17 bases between. The CDR3 region is CASSLVGGFDIQYF. Written as DNA, the CDR3 is TGTGCCAGCAGCTTAGTTGGAGGGTTCGATATTCAGTACTTC.

This clone showed up just a few times. The chain links TRBV23-1 to TRBJ2-3; 11 bases fit TRBD2. TRBV23-1 is labeled an ORF, and its function is uncertain. This CDR3 has 16 amino acids. The trim removed 4 bases at V and 4 bases at J, leaving 7 bases unmatched. The CDR3 nucleotides are TGCGCCAGCAGTCCCATCTCTAGCGGGGGGCCAGATACGCAGTATTTT. It yields the protein CASSPISSGGPDTQYF.

The V gene is TRBV7-3, the J gene TRBJ2-7; TRBD1 aligns across 9 bases. This CDR3 region has 15 residues. Trimming removed 5 bases from V and 3 bases from J; junction bases left unmatched: 8. Looked up from germline, CDR1 is SGHTA and CDR2 is FQGTGA. The chain's CDR3 is CASSPRTGVGYEQYF. The CDR3 nucleotides read TGTGCCAGCAGCCCACGGACAGGGGTAGGCTACGAGCAGTACTTC.

The chain couples TRBV18 to TRBJ1-3; D call uncertain. The germline V and J ends were trimmed by 4 bases and 0 bases, with 10 bases remaining between them. The CDR3 runs 15 residues. Germline-derived CDR1 and CDR2 are KGHSH and LQKENI. CDR3 nucleotides: TGTGCCAGCTCACAGCTGGACTTCTCTGGAAACACCATATATTTT. Encoded protein: CASSQLDFSGNTIYF.

The V gene is TRBV19, the J gene TRBJ1-1, with 7 bases identical to TRBD1. The V and J ends lost 5 bases and 3 bases, in that order; junction bases with no gene match: 3. Germline V gene data show CDR1 as LNHDA and CDR2 as SQIVND (reference sequence). There are 13 residues in the CDR3. CDR3 sequence (DNA): TGTGCCAGTAGTGCCGACAGGGACACTGAAGCTTTCTTT. It specifies CASSADRDTEAFF.

The rearrangement joins TRBV27 to TRBJ1-2, with D maybe TRBD1 (6 bases). CDR1 and CDR2 from the germline V gene are MNHEY and SMNVEV (reference sequence). This CDR3 is built from 17 residues. The V gene lost 5 bases and the J gene lost 5 bases, with 24 bases spanning the gap. CDR3 amino acids: CASSPRAGGGRGYGYTF. CDR3 coding DNA: TGTGCCAGCAGTCCGCGGGCCGGGGGGGGCCGAGGGTATGGCTACACCTTC.

The chain uses TRBV11-2 and TRBJ2-5; 7 positions match TRBD1. The junction had 6 bases not matched to a gene; V was cut back by 1 base and J by 1 base. Per the germline V gene, CDR1 is SGHAT and CDR2 is FQNNGV. This CDR3 spans 16 amino acids. Written as DNA, the CDR3 is TGTGCCAGCAGCTTAGTTAGCAGGGGGATCCAAGAGACCCAGTACTTC. Translation gives CASSLVSRGIQETQYF.

The V gene is TRBV27, the J gene TRBJ2-4; tentative D call: TRBD2 (5 bases). Deletions cut 4 bases from V and 7 bases from J, with 14 bases between. CDR3 size: 14 residues. CDR1 is MNHEY, CDR2 SMNVEV, per germline (reference sequence). Here the CDR3 DNA reads TGTGCCAGCAGTTCCCGCGCGGGCGGTAACATTCAGTACTTC. Its protein is CASSSRAGGNIQYF.

The chain is built from TRBV18 and TRBJ2-7, with TRBD1 as a possible D gene (6 bases). From germline, CDR1 is KGHSH and CDR2 LQKENI. This CDR3 comprises 12 residues. Trimming cost V 4 bases and J 5 bases, with 9 bases left between them. CDR3 DNA: TGTGCCAGCTCACGTCGGACAGACGAGCAGTACTTC. This sequence encodes CASSRRTDEQYF.

This clone was seen just once. V is TRBV6-2 or TRBV6-3 and J is TRBJ2-7, with TRBD1 matching over 8 bases. Trimming cost V 5 bases and J 6 bases; bases outside gene matches: 9. Germline V gene data show CDR1 as MNHEY and CDR2 as SVGEGT. The CDR3 spans 14 residues. As DNA, the CDR3 is TGTGCCAGCAGTGACCATACCGGGACAGGCGAGCAGTACTTC. This encodes CASSDHTGTGEQYF.

The CDR3 loop is CASSPKGVGEAFF. CDR3 coding DNA: TGTGCCAGCTCACCAAAGGGGGTCGGTGAAGCTTTCTTT. This chain joins TRBV18 and TRBJ1-1; possible D gene TRBD1, 6 bases. The germline V and J ends were trimmed by 2 bases and 7 bases, with 11 bases remaining between them. The CDR3 extends over 13 amino acids. Looked up from germline, CDR1 is KGHSH and CDR2 is LQKENI. The full variable domain, its missing parts supplied by reference TRBV18 and TRBJ1-1, is NAGVMQNPRHLVRRRGQEARLRCSPMKGHSHVYWYRQLPEEGLKFMVYLQKENIIDESGMPKERFSAEFPKEGPSILRIQQVVRGDSAAYFCASSPKGVGEAFFGQGTRLTVV.

The chain carries TRBV19 and TRBJ2-3; 8 bases are a match to TRBD1. Germline V gives CDR1 LNHDA, CDR2 SQIVND (reference sequence). The CDR3 covers 12 residues. After removal of 10 bases from V and 7 bases from J, the junction contained 7 bases not matched to a gene. CDR3 sequence: CATGGLGYTQYF. CDR3 DNA sequence: TGTGCCACAGGGGGCCTTGGCTATACGCAGTATTTT. The full variable domain, in which reference TRBV19 and TRBJ2-3 provide the parts outside the CDR3, is DGGITQSPKYLFRKEGQNVTLSCEQNLNHDAMYWYRQDPGQGLRLIYYSQIVNDFQKGDIAEGYSVSREKKESFPLTVTSAQKNPTAFYLCATGGLGYTQYFGPGTRLTVL.

The chain has TRBV11-2 and TRBJ2-3; TRBD2 is a possible D gene (5 bases). This CDR3 region has 16 residues. In germline, CDR1 is SGHAT, CDR2 FQNNGV. The V gene lost 1 base and the J gene lost 0 bases, with 11 bases spanning the gap. The CDR3 nucleotides are TGTGCCAGCAGCTTAGCTGAGGGCGGTAGCACAGATACGCAGTATTTT. As protein: CASSLAEGGSTDTQYF. The full variable domain, in which reference TRBV11-2 and TRBJ2-3 provide the parts outside the CDR3, is EAGVAQSPRYKIIEKRQSVAFWCNPISGHATLYWYQQILGQGPKLLIQFQNNGVVDDSQLPKDRFSAERLKGVDSTLKIQPAKLEDSAVYLCASSLAEGGSTDTQYFGPGTRLTVL.

The chain employs TRBV2 and TRBJ2-5, with unresolved D. The V end lost 4 bases, the J end lost 0 bases, and 6 bases lay between the germline ends. CDR3 size: 13 residues. The V gene's germline CDR1 is SNHLY and CDR2 FYNNEI. The chain's CDR3 is CASSGRDQETQYF. The CDR3 bases are TGTGCCAGCAGTGGACGGGACCAAGAGACCCAGTACTTC.

This clone was observed a few times. V usage is TRBV5-5 and J usage is TRBJ1-6; D is ambiguous. CDR3 size: 12 residues. CDR1 SGHKS and CDR2 YYEKEE come from the germline V gene (reference sequence). V was trimmed by 2 bases and J by 7 bases, leaving 4 bases between them. The CDR3: CASSFQNSPLHF. The DNA for the CDR3 is TGTGCCAGCAGCTTCCAAAATTCACCCCTCCACTTT. Using reference TRBV5-5 and TRBJ1-6 for the parts outside the CDR3, the full variable domain is DAGVTQSPTHLIKTRGQQVTLRCSPISGHKSVSWYQQVLGQGPQFIFQYYEKEERGRGNFPDRFSARQFPNYSSELNVNALLLGDSALYLCASSFQNSPLHFGNGTRLTVT.